Below are 13 T cell receptor beta chains sequenced from a single sample in a study of blood T cell repertoires in COVID-19. TCRdb's table, derived via immunoSEQ multiplex PCR, lists solely in-frame clones and lacks some. This table holds roughly 120,000 clones, just over 70% found once. Material: peripheral blood. These receptors were taken from a human donor with acute or convalescent COVID-19. The donor label of this sample is uncertain.

This clone was seen a handful of times. J is TRBJ2-7 and V is TRBV7-8; D ambiguous. Germline V lookup: CDR1 SGHVS, CDR2 FQNEAQ. V was shortened by 1 base and J by 1 base, with 5 bases between the two germline ends. CDR3 length equals 13 residues. The CDR3 region is CASSLGVSYEQYF. The CDR3 coding sequence is TGTGCCAGCAGCTTAGGTGTATCCTACGAGCAGTACTTC. Filled out from reference TRBV7-8 and TRBJ2-7, the complete variable domain reads GAGVSQSPRYKVAKRGQDVALRCDPISGHVSLFWYQQALGQGPEFLTYFQNEAQLDKSGLPSDRFFAERPEGSVSTLKIQRTQQEDSAVYLCASSLGVSYEQYFGPGTRLTVT.

The V and J genes are TRBV4-2 and TRBJ2-1; 9 bases align to TRBD2. CDR3 size: 17 residues. CDR1 and CDR2 (germline): LGHNA, YNFKEQ. V was clipped by 2 bases and J by 5 bases; unmatched bases: 10. CDR3 bases: TGTGCCAGCAGCCAACTCATAGCGGGGGCCTATAACAATGAGCAGTTCTTC. It translates to CASSQLIAGAYNNEQFF.

This chain connects TRBV29-1 to TRBJ2-5, with 9 nucleotides matching TRBD2. V was clipped by 3 bases and J by 5 bases; unmatched bases: 4. This CDR3 comprises 13 residues. In germline, CDR1 is SQVTM, CDR2 ANQGSEA. Here the CDR3 DNA reads TGCAGCGTTGAGGGCGCGGGGGGGGAGACCCAGTACTTC. Translation gives CSVEGAGGETQYF.

The genes are TRBV28 and TRBJ2-5; 8 bases match TRBD2. Germline V gives CDR1 MDHEN, CDR2 SYDVKM. V dropped 11 bases and J dropped 1; count of bases not matched to a gene: 12. The CDR3 is made up of 15 amino acids. The CDR3 DNA is TGTGCCCGCCGCGGGGGGCGGGGGCCCCAAGAGACCCAGTACTTC. It yields the protein CARRGGRGPQETQYF.

The chain joins TRBV24-1 to TRBJ2-1; 10 nucleotides align to TRBD1. Trimming removed 8 bases from V and 3 bases from J; junction bases left unmatched: 21. From germline, CDR1 is KGHDR and CDR2 SFDVKD. The CDR3 runs to 20 residues. The CDR3 DNA follows: TGTGCCACCAAGGTGGGCTCCGGGACAGGGGAAAGCGGGGTCTACAATGAGCAGTTCTTC. It codes for CATKVGSGTGESGVYNEQFF.

This clone was observed a single time. This chain links TRBV7-9 with TRBJ2-1, with 7 bases that match TRBD1. The CDR3 covers 15 residues. CDR1 is SEHNR, CDR2 FQNEAQ, per germline (reference sequence). The J segment lost 7 bases and the V segment lost 3 bases, leaving 9 bases of the junction unmatched. CDR3 amino acids: CASSFMRGLGNEQFF. CDR3 DNA sequence: TGTGCCAGCAGCTTTATGAGGGGGCTAGGGAATGAGCAGTTCTTC.

This clone was seen more than once but under ten times. CDR3 sequence reads: CASSLMGPGELFF. The CDR3, as DNA: TGTGCCAGCAGCTTGATGGGGCCCGGGGAGCTGTTTTTT. The chain couples TRBV5-5 to TRBJ2-2; D may be TRBD1 (5 bases). The germline V and J ends were trimmed by 1 base and 6 bases, with 7 bases remaining between them. The germline gives CDR1 SGHKS, CDR2 YYEKEE (reference sequence). CDR3 length: 13 amino acids.

The CDR3 DNA follows: TGCGCCAGCAGCTACGGACAGGGAGGGTTTGGAAACACCATATATTTT. Encoded protein: CASSYGQGGFGNTIYF. The chain combines TRBV4-1 with TRBJ1-3, with TRBD1 matching over 8 bases. Unmatched junction bases numbered 9, after V lost 5 bases and J lost 3 bases. Germline V gene sequence: CDR1 MGHRA, CDR2 YSYEKL. The CDR3 sequence is 16 residues long.

The CDR3 bases are TGCAGTGTGGGGGGGCCTTATACGCAGTATTTT. Encoded protein: CSVGGPYTQYF. The genes are TRBV20-1 and TRBJ2-3, with D possibly TRBD2 on 7 matching bases. The CDR3 totals 11 residues. CDR1 and CDR2 from the germline V gene are DFQATT and SNEGSKA (reference sequence). Trimming stripped 7 bases from V and 7 bases from J, with 12 bases between.

This chain links TRBV5-6 with TRBJ2-5; 8 positions agree with TRBD2. The V segment lost 4 bases and the J segment 8 bases; nucleotides outside the gene matches: 10. The CDR3 has 14 residues. CDR1 is SGHDT, CDR2 YYEEEE, per germline. Here the CDR3 DNA reads TGTGCCAGCAGCGGGACTAGTTTGGGGGATACCCAGTACTTC. Encoded protein: CASSGTSLGDTQYF.

This clone appeared a few times. V is TRBV20-1 and J is TRBJ2-2; D not resolved. This CDR3 spans 10 amino acids. The germline V gene encodes CDR1 DFQATT and CDR2 SNEGSKA (reference sequence). The CDR3 coding sequence is TGCAGATCCTCCACCGGGGAGCTGTTTTTT. Its translation: CRSSTGELFF.

V is TRBV7-9 and J is TRBJ2-1; maybe TRBD1 (6 bases). This CDR3 is built from 13 residues. The germline gives CDR1 SEHNR, CDR2 FQNEAQ (reference sequence). Deletions cut 1 base from V and 9 bases from J, with 10 bases between. The CDR3, as DNA: TGTGCCAGCAGCTTAGGTGTGGGGGCTGAGCAGTTCTTC. Protein: CASSLGVGAEQFF.

The CDR3 DNA reads as TGCGCCAGCAGCCATGACACCGGGACAGCGCTGGGGCCCCAGCATTTT. Its translation is CASSHDTGTALGPQHF. V is TRBV4-1 and J is TRBJ1-5, with 7 bases matching TRBD1. The CDR3 covers 16 residues. Germline V gene data show CDR1 as MGHRA and CDR2 as YSYEKL. V lost 3 bases to trimming and J lost 9 bases; unmatched junction nucleotides: 14.